One T cell receptor beta chain is described in this entry. V was pared by 8 bases and J by 2 bases, with 12 bases of the junction left unmatched. There are 16 residues in the CDR3. The germline V gene has CDR1 SNHLY and CDR2 FYNNEI. The PCR contained 60 Vbeta and 13 Jbeta primers. Repertoires were generated with immunoSEQ multiplex PCR, while TCRdb's copy carries only in-frame clones and drops some. The sample consists of 110,000 or so clones, under 80% of them appearing once. Donors were nominally healthy when sampled, though unrecorded immune exposures were likely. The data belong to a study of cytomegalovirus exposure and HLA in healthy donors.

This rearrangement joins TRBV2 to TRBJ1-5; TRBD1 matches at 7 bases. Sequencing input: PBMCs. The TCR was taken from a woman aged 40 to 50 in good health and CMV-seropositive. CDR3 sequence: CASSEEGAFGNQPQHF. CDR3 in DNA: TGTGCCAGCTCCGAGGAGGGGGCGTTTGGCAATCAGCCCCAGCATTTT.